This TCR beta chain was sequenced in a study of blood T cell repertoires in COVID-19 (dated by TCRdb to 2020 to 2021). Some background on the complete study: Samples from collaborators originated in the United States, Italy and Spain and spanned both the acute and convalescent phases of COVID-19. The prospective study material was composed of cDNA or gDNA derived from T cells, B-cell-depleted T cells, or PBMCs. The dataset comprised deeply sampled blood TCRbeta repertoires from subjects exposed to, actively infected with, or recovered from COVID-19. The repertoires were released in a freely available public database intended as a resource for research on the immune response to SARS-CoV-2. The samples were drawn from two sources: the first 160 participants of the ongoing ImmuneRACE study, and approximately 1,300 subjects contributed by 6 global collaborators. Nearly every sample came with metadata listing a de-identified subject ID, COVID-19 status, age in years and sex. Where HLA class I and class II types were available, the types were taken from metadata supplied by the sample provider, not from assay-based typing. Findings and caveats that apply to the study as a whole: How much clinical and demographic metadata was included differed by source and by participant, and the metadata was provided uncurated.

Whole blood was collected in K2EDTA tubes by collaborating institutions according to the institutions' own protocols. For TCRbeta analysis, collaborator samples were shipped as frozen whole blood, as isolated PBMCs, or as DNA extracted from either sample type. About this clone: The specificity of this receptor is unknown. There are no base qualities to consult, and no much larger clone falls within one base.

TCRbeta CDR3 regions were amplified from genomic DNA by means of the immunoSEQ Assay, a bias-controlled multiplex PCR. Processing in the source paper ran as follows. The number of nucleated cells in each sample was estimated from the amplification of reference gene primers within the assay. To quantify the absolute abundance of each unique TCRbeta CDR3 rearrangement, sequence reads were collapsed and filtered. For each sample, productive Simpson clonality was calculated by taking the square root of Simpson's diversity index across productive rearrangements. The clones in this table, taken by TCRdb from immuneACCESS, are in-frame only. Not every clone is retained; where verified, under half of the shortfall comes from an unresolved V gene, and the cause of the rest is unknown. For V, J and clone size, that table is used; D and trimming come from the DNA. For this sample there are 30,000 or so clones; approximately 90% appear just once. The ten largest clones represent more than 15% of the sample.

The CDR3 holds 18 amino acids from the cysteine to the phenylalanine. The kept DNA is CDR3 alone, 54 bases in frame from the first base. CDR1 is given as SGHVS and CDR2 as FNYEAQ, both from the germline V gene. V loses 2 bases, J loses 4 bases, and the germline ends lie 20 bases apart. This clonotype originated in an elderly man with acute or convalescent COVID-19. Sequencing was done on a sample of peripheral blood. The chain uses TRBV7-6 and TRBJ2-2, with TRBD1 perhaps the D gene, on 5 matching bases. The nucleotides are TGTGCCAGCAGCTTAAGGCAGGGTGGAGTTGGGATCACCGGGGAGCTGTTTTTT. Its protein reads: CASSLRQGGVGITGELFF.